A single sample is the source of the 24 T cell receptor beta chains below, sequenced in a study of cytomegalovirus exposure and HLA in healthy donors (dated 2017 in TCRdb). Library preparation used the immunoSEQ multiplex PCR assay. What TCRdb holds here is the immuneACCESS table cut down to in-frame rearrangements. Part of the clones is not present; checked against another copy, under half of the missing clones reflect an unresolved V gene, and the others are unexplained. For this sample the table gives roughly 150,000 clones, of which more than 85% were detected only once. The top ten constitute about 0.75% of the sample. Sequencing was performed on PBMCs. The receptors derive from a young man in good health and CMV-seronegative.

This clone appeared a single time. CDR3 coding DNA: TGTGCCAGTAGTCCGGGACAGGTGAGCTCTGGAAACACCATATATTTT. Amino acid sequence: CASSPGQVSSGNTIYF. The rearrangement links TRBV19 to TRBJ1-3, with TRBD1 matching 8 bases. This CDR3 comprises 16 residues. The ends lost 5 bases at V and 0 bases at J; junction bases unmatched: 6. CDR1 and CDR2 from the germline V gene are LNHDA and SQIVND (reference sequence).

V gene TRBV6-5 combines with J gene TRBJ2-3; 7 bases match TRBD2. Trimming at V came to 4 bases and at J to 3 bases, leaving 7 bases not matched to a gene. In germline, CDR1 is MNHEY, CDR2 SVGAGI. The CDR3 covers 15 residues. CDR3 protein: CASSSTRGVTDTQYF. The DNA for the CDR3 is TGTGCCAGCAGTTCAACCCGGGGGGTTACAGATACGCAGTATTTT.

J is TRBJ2-7 and V is TRBV2; tentative D call: TRBD2 (6 bases). The germline V gene encodes CDR1 SNHLY and CDR2 FYNNEI. This CDR3 region has 14 residues. The CDR3 nucleotides read TGTACGCAGCATAAGAGTTCGGGGGTCAACGAGCAGTACTTC. It translates to CTQHKSSGVNEQYF.

The V gene is TRBV30, the J gene TRBJ1-1, with D unclear. The CDR3 has 15 amino acids. Germline assignment: CDR1 GTSNPN and CDR2 SVGIG (reference sequence). The V end lost 2 bases, the J end lost 6 bases, and 19 bases lay between the germline ends. CDR3 residues: CAWSRWGLGVSEAFF. Here the CDR3 DNA reads TGTGCCTGGAGTCGTTGGGGATTGGGAGTATCTGAAGCTTTCTTT. Supplemented by reference TRBV30 and TRBJ1-1, the full variable domain reads SQTIHQWPATLVQPVGSPLSLECTVEGTSNPNLYWYRQAAGRGLQLLFYSVGIGQISSEVPQNLSASRPQDRQFILSSKKLLLSDSGFYLCAWSRWGLGVSEAFFGQGTRLTVV.

This clone has just a few counts. The V call is TRBV19, the J call TRBJ2-1; 7 nucleotides match TRBD1. The J segment lost 6 bases and the V segment lost 0 bases, leaving 11 bases of the junction unmatched. Germline assignment: CDR1 LNHDA and CDR2 SQIVND (reference sequence). The CDR3 totals 17 residues. CDR3 nucleotides: TGTGCCAGTAGTATAGATCCGCGCAGGGGGTATTTCAATGAGCAGTTCTTC. Translation gives CASSIDPRRGYFNEQFF.

This rearrangement joins TRBV5-6 to TRBJ2-7, with 9 bases identical to TRBD2. The CDR3 runs 16 residues. Germline V lookup: CDR1 SGHDT, CDR2 YYEEEE. V was pared by 0 bases and J by 3 bases, with 7 bases of the junction left unmatched. The DNA of the CDR3 is TGTGCCAGCAGCTTGGGCTGGCTAGCGGGGAGCTACGAGCAGTACGTC. Translated, it gives CASSLGWLAGSYEQYV.

CDR3 amino acids: CASRNITGFYGYTF. CDR3 nucleotides: TGTGCCAGCAGGAATATCACAGGATTCTATGGCTACACCTTC. The chain has TRBV27 and TRBJ1-2; maybe TRBD1 (5 bases). CDR3 length: 14 amino acids. In germline, CDR1 is MNHEY, CDR2 SMNVEV (reference sequence). The ends were cut back, 6 bases at V and 4 bases at J, with 15 bases in the middle.

The J gene is TRBJ2-3, the V gene TRBV18; 11 nucleotides align to TRBD2. The CDR3 is 16 residues long. Germline V gene sequence: CDR1 KGHSH, CDR2 LQKENI. V trimming: 1 base; J trimming: 4 bases; junction bases outside the gene matches: 4. CDR3: CASSPLLAGGPDTQYF. CDR3 in DNA: TGTGCCAGCTCACCACTTTTAGCGGGAGGGCCAGATACGCAGTATTTT.

The chain is built from TRBV10-1 and TRBJ2-2; 7 bases line up with TRBD1. This CDR3 has 16 residues. The germline CDR1 and CDR2 sequences are WNHNN and SYGVQD (reference sequence). The J segment lost 1 base and the V segment lost 3 bases, leaving 5 bases of the junction unmatched. CDR3: CASSEQGQGNTGELFF. The CDR3 DNA reads as TGCGCCAGCAGTGAACAGGGGCAGGGGAACACCGGGGAGCTGTTTTTT.

The chain links TRBV5-1 to TRBJ2-2; the match to TRBD2 covers 7 bases. Looked up from germline, CDR1 is SGHRS and CDR2 is YFSETQ. V was pared by 5 bases and J by 3 bases, with 7 bases of the junction left unmatched. CDR3 length equals 15 residues. The CDR3 nucleotides are TGCGCCAGCAGGCGGGAGCCCAACTACACCGGGGAGCTGTTTTTT. Translated: CASRREPNYTGELFF.

V usage is TRBV7-2 and J usage is TRBJ2-7, with 11 bases identical to TRBD1. Germline V gene data show CDR1 as SGHTA and CDR2 as FQGNSA. The CDR3 totals 16 residues. Trimming removed 3 bases from V and 3 bases from J; junction bases left unmatched: 7. The CDR3 region is CASSFHGTGGVYEQYV. The CDR3 coding sequence is TGTGCCAGCAGCTTTCACGGGACAGGGGGTGTCTACGAGCAGTACGTC.

The chain uses TRBV15 and TRBJ2-7; 10 nucleotides line up with TRBD1. Per germline, CDR1 LNHNV and CDR2 YYDKDF (reference sequence). Germline trimming cut 6 bases from V and 4 bases from J; bases unmatched to any gene: 9. This CDR3 has 15 amino acids. The CDR3 region has the DNA TGTGCCACCAGTTGGGACAGGGGATCATTATACGAGCAGTACGTC. Translating gives CATSWDRGSLYEQYV.

The chain employs TRBV9 and TRBJ1-5, with 7 bases lining up with TRBD1. Germline lookup yields CDR1 SGDLS and CDR2 YYNGEE. CDR3 length equals 14 residues. The V and J ends lost 3 bases and 8 bases, in that order; junction bases with no gene match: 8. The CDR3 here is CASSAGTVGKPQHF. The DNA of the CDR3 is TGTGCCAGCAGCGCCGGGACAGTCGGAAAGCCCCAGCATTTT.

This chain uses TRBV5-1 with TRBJ1-2; D not certain. The CDR3 has 14 residues. V lost 0 bases and J lost 3, with 9 bases in between. CDR1 and CDR2 from the germline V gene are SGHRS and YFSETQ. CDR3 sequence reads: CASSLAGQDYGYTF. CDR3 sequence (DNA): TGCGCCAGCAGCTTGGCCGGTCAGGACTATGGCTACACCTTC.

Note on this clone: At one end the junction does not follow the germline gene, possibly because of a read error. This chain joins TRBV29-1 and TRBJ1-2; D may be TRBD1 (6 bases). This CDR3 comprises 12 residues. Germline V CDR1 and CDR2: SQVTM, ANQGSEA. CDR3 sequence: CSVDTGYYGYTF. The DNA for the CDR3 is TGCAGCGTAGACACAGGGTACTACGGCTACACCTTC. The full variable domain, rest sourced from reference TRBV29-1 and TRBJ1-2, is SAVISQKPSRDICQRGTSLTIQCQVDSQVTMMFWYRQQPGQSLTLIATANQGSEATYESGFVIDKFPISRPNLTFSTLTVSNMSPEDSSIYLCSVDTGYYGYTFGSGTRLTVV.

J is TRBJ1-1 and V is TRBV9, with D possibly TRBD1 on 5 matching bases. The CDR3 length is 13 residues. The germline V gene encodes CDR1 SGDLS and CDR2 YYNGEE. V shed 0 bases and J shed 3 bases, with 6 bases lying between them. This chain's CDR3 is CASSVAGDTEAFF. Here the CDR3 DNA reads TGTGCCAGCAGCGTAGCGGGGGACACTGAAGCTTTCTTT.

V is TRBV2 and J is TRBJ1-5, with D possibly TRBD1 on 6 matching bases. Germline V gene lookup returns CDR1 SNHLY and CDR2 FYNNEI. The V end lost 6 bases, the J end lost 2 bases, and 23 bases lay between the germline ends. The length of the CDR3 is 18 residues. This chain's CDR3 is CASSARLGAPSGNQPQHF. In nucleotides, the CDR3 is TGTGCCAGCAGCGCCCGCTTGGGGGCCCCAAGCGGCAATCAGCCCCAGCATTTT.

The rearrangement links TRBV27 to TRBJ1-1, with D tentatively TRBD1 (5 bases). CDR3 size: 12 residues. V lost 4 bases, J lost 7 bases, and 10 bases lay in between. Germline CDR1 MNHEY, CDR2 SMNVEV (reference sequence). CDR3: CASSSGSLEAFF. The CDR3 nucleotides read TGTGCCAGCAGTTCAGGGTCCCTTGAAGCTTTCTTT.

The chain is built from TRBV7-2 and TRBJ2-1; 12 bases are a match to TRBD2. Looked up from germline, CDR1 is SGHTA and CDR2 is FQGNSA. The CDR3 contains 15 residues. With 2 bases clipped from V and 5 bases from J, the junction kept 1 base outside the gene matches. The CDR3 DNA is TGTGCCAGCAGCTTACTAGCGGGGGGGAACAATGAGCAGTTCTTC. This codes for CASSLLAGGNNEQFF.

CDR3 sequence reads: CASTPTVASGEQFF. The CDR3 DNA sequence: TGTGCCAGCACCCCGACAGTCGCCTCAGGTGAGCAGTTCTTC. The genes are TRBV6-5 and TRBJ2-1; the D gene is possibly TRBD1 (5 bases). Trimming cost V 7 bases and J 9 bases, with 19 bases left between them. Germline V gene sequence: CDR1 MNHEY, CDR2 SVGAGI. There are 14 residues in the CDR3.

The chain carries TRBV27 and TRBJ2-6, with 11 bases lining up with TRBD1. Germline CDR1 and CDR2: MNHEY and SMNVEV (reference sequence). The junction had 4 bases not matched to a gene; V was cut back by 5 bases and J by 1 base. This CDR3 comprises 17 residues. This chain's CDR3 is CASSDRDRGSGANVLTF. CDR3 coding DNA: TGTGCCAGCAGTGACCGGGACAGGGGGTCTGGGGCCAACGTCCTGACTTTC.

The gene calls are TRBV30 and TRBJ1-2, with TRBD1 identical over 10 bases. Germline-derived CDR1 and CDR2 are GTSNPN and SVGIG (reference sequence). Trimming removed 3 bases from V and 8 bases from J; junction bases left unmatched: 6. This CDR3 comprises 13 residues. The CDR3 sequence: CAWRTGGAYGYTF. In DNA, the CDR3 is TGTGCCTGGAGGACAGGGGGCGCCTACGGCTACACCTTC.

The chain employs TRBV7-3 and TRBJ1-2; D is ambiguous. V gave up 0 bases and J gave up 3 bases, with 11 bases separating them. CDR1 SGHTA and CDR2 FQGTGA come from the germline V gene. The CDR3 covers 15 residues. The CDR3 bases are TGTGCCAGCAGCTTAACGGGTGGCGGAGACTATGGCTACACCTTC. As protein: CASSLTGGGDYGYTF. Based on the CDR3 plus reference TRBV7-3 and TRBJ1-2, the full variable domain is GAGVSQTPSNKVTEKGKYVELRCDPISGHTALYWYRQSLGQGPEFLIYFQGTGAADDSGLPNDRFFAVRPEGSVSTLKIQRTERGDSAVYLCASSLTGGGDYGYTFGSGTRLTVV.

This sequence joins TRBV6-6 and TRBJ2-5; 10 bases agree with TRBD2. CDR3 length: 14 residues. CDR1 and CDR2 from the germline V gene are MNHNY and SVGAGI (reference sequence). Trimming at V came to 5 bases and at J to 5 bases, leaving 5 bases not matched to a gene. CDR3 DNA sequence: TGTGCCAGCAGTCGTGGGACTAGCGATGAGACCCAGTACTTC. The encoded protein is CASSRGTSDETQYF.